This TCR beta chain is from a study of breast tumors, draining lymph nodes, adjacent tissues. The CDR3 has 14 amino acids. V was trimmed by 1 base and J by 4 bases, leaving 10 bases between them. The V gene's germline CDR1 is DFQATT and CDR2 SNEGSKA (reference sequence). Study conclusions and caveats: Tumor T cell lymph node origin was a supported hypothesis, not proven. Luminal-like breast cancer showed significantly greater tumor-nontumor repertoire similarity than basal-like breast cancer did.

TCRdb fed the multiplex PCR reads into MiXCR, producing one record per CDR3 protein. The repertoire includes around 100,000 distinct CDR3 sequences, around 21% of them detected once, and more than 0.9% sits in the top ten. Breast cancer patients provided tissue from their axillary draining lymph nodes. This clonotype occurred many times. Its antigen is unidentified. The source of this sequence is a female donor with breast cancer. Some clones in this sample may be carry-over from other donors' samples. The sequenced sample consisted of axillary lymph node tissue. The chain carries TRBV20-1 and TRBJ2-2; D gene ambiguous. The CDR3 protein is CSARAAASTGELFF. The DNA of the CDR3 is TGCAGTGCTAGAGCGGCGGCCTCCACCGGGGAGCTGTTTTTT.